Sequencing of this T cell receptor beta chain was carried out in a study of metastatic and nonmetastatic thyroid tumors. CDR1 is SNHLY and CDR2 is FYNNEI in the germline V gene. This CDR3 has 21 amino acids. The J segment lost 4 bases and the V segment lost 3 bases, leaving 26 bases of the junction unmatched. This clone was observed a single time. Treatment of any kind had been given to no patient before thyroid surgery. TCRdb redid the clone calls on the PCR reads using MiXCR. The data show roughly 16,000 clones, almost 35% seen once. Sequenced: tumor tissue. The V gene is TRBV2, the J gene TRBJ2-5, with 7 bases matching TRBD2. This TCR derives from a female donor with papillary thyroid cancer or a benign thyroid nodule (not recorded which). Some clones in this sample may be carry-over from other donors' samples. This chain's CDR3 is CASSEWLSRFRSAGERETQYF. CDR3 sequence (DNA): TGTGCCAGCAGTGAGTGGCTCTCCCGCTTTAGGAGCGCGGGAGAGCGAGAGACCCAGTACTTC.